This T cell receptor beta chain was retrieved from a study of blood T cell repertoires in COVID-19. On the study more broadly: Researchers got acute and convalescent COVID-19 samples from the United States, Italy and Spain. PBMCs, B-cell-depleted T cells, or T cells provided the cDNA or gDNA that made up the material.

Original methodology: Estimates of nucleated cell counts were drawn from the amplification of reference gene primers. Sequencing was performed with immunoSEQ multiplex PCR; in TCRdb, only in-frame clones are kept and a portion is missing. V, J and clone size reflect that table, while D and trimming were determined from the DNA. The table lists more than 55,000 clones, 80% to 90% of them singletons. This TCR came from a man in his fifties or sixties with active or convalescent COVID-19. The sample taken for sequencing was peripheral blood.

The CDR3 DNA reads TGTGCCATCAGTGAGAAAATGGGACAGGGGGACACTGAAGCTTTCTTT. Amino acids: CAISEKMGQGDTEAFF. The rearrangement uses TRBV10-3 and TRBJ1-1; TRBD1 agrees at 11 bases. The V gene end was trimmed by 2 bases and the J gene end by 3 bases; junction bases not matched to a gene: 5. Per germline, CDR1 ENHRY and CDR2 SYGVKD. CDR3 size: 16 residues.